This passage covers 23 T cell receptor beta chains from one sample sequenced in a study of blood T cell repertoires in COVID-19. Assay used: immunoSEQ multiplex PCR; TCRdb lists only in-frame clones, some missing. The table includes around 15,000 clones, roughly 85% detected once. Sample: peripheral blood. These receptors came from a man between 65 and 85 years old in a cohort sampled during active COVID-19.

CDR3 DNA sequence: TGTGCCAGCAGCGGCCGGGACACCTATGGCTACACCTTC. Translated, it gives CASSGRDTYGYTF. The V and J genes are TRBV7-9 and TRBJ1-2; tentatively, D is TRBD1 (6 bases). CDR3 length: 13 residues. Germline CDR1 reads SEHNR; CDR2 reads FQNEAQ (reference sequence). Trimming took 5 bases from V and 4 from J, leaving 11 bases between them.

The chain couples TRBV30 to TRBJ2-7, with a tentative D call TRBD1 (6 bases). The CDR3 runs to 12 residues. Germline CDR1 is GTSNPN and CDR2 is SVGIG (reference sequence). The V gene lost 0 bases and the J gene lost 6 bases, with 9 bases spanning the gap. The DNA of the CDR3 is TGTGCCTGGAGTGTACAGGGTGCCGAGCAGTACTTC. Its protein product is CAWSVQGAEQYF.

The chain combines TRBV6-1 with TRBJ1-5; 7 bases map to TRBD1. V lost 2 bases, J lost 6 bases, and 10 bases stayed unmatched. CDR3 length equals 16 residues. Per the germline V gene, CDR1 is MNHNS and CDR2 is SASEGT. The CDR3 DNA follows: TGTGCCAGCAGTGAACCCACAGGGGTGGAGAGTCAGCCCCAGCATTTT. It yields the protein CASSEPTGVESQPQHF.

Relative to its sample, this clone is medium-sized. The rearrangement uses TRBV5-1 and TRBJ2-1; 8 bases match TRBD2. Looked up from germline, CDR1 is SGHRS and CDR2 is YFSETQ. This CDR3 comprises 15 residues. Germline trimming cut 1 base from V and 7 bases from J; bases unmatched to any gene: 7. For the CDR3, the DNA is TGCGCCAGCAGCTTGTGGGCTAGCGGGCCTAATGAGCAGTTCTTC. Translated: CASSLWASGPNEQFF.

The DNA of the CDR3 is TGTGCCAGCAGCTCCCGGACAATTCAAGAGACCCAGTACTTC. The encoded protein is CASSSRTIQETQYF. The gene calls are TRBV11-1 and TRBJ2-5; D is perhaps TRBD1 (5 bases). CDR1 SGHAT and CDR2 FQDESV come from the germline V gene (reference sequence). V lost 4 bases to trimming and J lost 2 bases, with 11 bases between them. This CDR3 spans 14 amino acids.

The rearrangement uses TRBV5-5 and TRBJ1-2, with D uncertain. Germline V CDR1 and CDR2: SGHKS, YYEKEE (reference sequence). V lost 4 bases and J lost 0, with 19 bases in between. The CDR3 is 17 residues long. The CDR3 loop is CASSVRAPFMANYGYTF. CDR3 bases: TGTGCCAGCAGCGTGAGGGCGCCGTTCATGGCTAACTATGGCTACACCTTC.

The chain carries TRBV7-9 and TRBJ1-4, with D possibly TRBD1 on 5 matching bases. The CDR3 is 14 residues long. CDR1 is SEHNR and CDR2 is FQNEAQ in the germline V gene (reference sequence). Trimming took 5 bases from V and 7 from J, leaving 14 bases between them. The CDR3 DNA sequence: TGTGCCAGCAGCCCCCCTGGGAGGGGTGAAAAACTGTTTTTT. Encoded protein: CASSPPGRGEKLFF. The whole variable domain, filled in from reference TRBV7-9 and TRBJ1-4, reads DTGVSQNPRHKITKRGQNVTFRCDPISEHNRLYWYRQTLGQGPEFLTYFQNEAQLEKSRLLSDRFSAERPKGSFSTLEIQRTEQGDSAMYLCASSPPGRGEKLFFGSGTQLSVL.

The rearrangement links TRBV5-1 to TRBJ2-3; 14 nucleotides match TRBD2. Per germline, CDR1 SGHRS and CDR2 YFSETQ. J lost 2 bases, V lost 2 bases, and 4 bases had no gene match. The CDR3 contains 17 residues. The CDR3 nucleotides are TGCGCCAGCAGCTTCAGGACTAGCGGGGGGAACACAGATACGCAGTATTTT. Translated: CASSFRTSGGNTDTQYF.

The chain has TRBV29-1 and TRBJ2-3; 7 bases are a match to TRBD2. This CDR3 has 13 amino acids. CDR1 SQVTM and CDR2 ANQGSEA come from the germline V gene. The V and J ends lost 6 bases and 0 bases, in that order; junction bases with no gene match: 3. DNA of the CDR3: TGCAGCGTAAAGGGAGGGAGCACAGATACGCAGTATTTT. The encoded protein is CSVKGGSTDTQYF.

The J gene is TRBJ2-3, the V gene TRBV14; D gene ambiguous. There are 14 residues in the CDR3. The germline CDR1 and CDR2 sequences are SGHDN and FVKESK. V shed 3 bases and J shed 2 bases, with 9 bases lying between them. The CDR3 here is CASSQTRHTDTQYF. The DNA for the CDR3 is TGTGCCAGCAGCCAGACCAGACACACAGATACGCAGTATTTT.

The V and J genes are TRBV6-4 and TRBJ2-3, with 7 bases fitting TRBD1. The germline CDR1 and CDR2 sequences are MRHNA and SNTAGT. V was clipped by 3 bases and J by 2 bases; unmatched bases: 11. This CDR3 has 17 residues. CDR3: CASSEFFGTANTDTQYF. The DNA of the CDR3 is TGTGCCAGCAGTGAATTTTTCGGGACAGCAAACACAGATACGCAGTATTTT.

This clone was counted a few times. CDR3 amino acids: CASRLTPRIAGGSDNEQFF. The CDR3 DNA reads TGTGCCAGCAGGTTAACCCCAAGGATAGCGGGAGGATCCGACAATGAGCAGTTCTTC. This rearrangement joins TRBV7-2 to TRBJ2-1, with 10 bases lining up with TRBD2. The CDR3 is 19 residues long. The V segment lost 6 bases and the J segment 5 bases; nucleotides outside the gene matches: 19. CDR1 and CDR2 from the germline V gene are SGHTA and FQGNSA.

This chain links TRBV4-1 with TRBJ2-3; 8 nucleotides match TRBD2. CDR3 length: 16 residues. Losses at the gene ends were 0 bases for V and 3 bases for J; bases not matched to a gene: 5. Germline-derived CDR1 and CDR2 are MGHRA and YSYEKL. DNA for the CDR3: TGCGCCAGCAGCCAAGAGGAAGCGGGAGTAACAGATACGCAGTATTTT. It codes for CASSQEEAGVTDTQYF.

The chain links TRBV9 to TRBJ2-1; TRBD2 agrees at 11 bases. Germline assignment: CDR1 SGDLS and CDR2 YYNGEE. After removal of 4 bases from V and 5 bases from J, the junction contained 26 bases not matched to a gene. CDR3 length: 22 amino acids. The CDR3, as DNA: TGTGCCAGCAGCCCCCACCTAGTGCTAGCGGGAGGTACCTATCGGACTCACAATGAGCAGTTCTTC. Translation: CASSPHLVLAGGTYRTHNEQFF.

The rearrangement joins TRBV27 to TRBJ2-7; 13 bases are a match to TRBD2. V was clipped by 5 bases and J by 3 bases; unmatched bases: 7. The CDR3 consists of 16 residues. The germline V gene has CDR1 MNHEY and CDR2 SMNVEV (reference sequence). This chain's CDR3 is CASSQSGTSGIYEQYF. The DNA of the CDR3 is TGTGCCAGCAGTCAATCCGGGACTAGCGGGATCTACGAGCAGTACTTC.

This chain joins TRBV2 and TRBJ2-5; TRBD2 might be the D (5 bases). The V and J ends lost 3 bases and 5 bases respectively, with 13 bases between them. This CDR3 region has 14 residues. Germline values: CDR1 SNHLY, CDR2 FYNNEI. In nucleotides, the CDR3 is TGTGCCAGCAGTGACGCCCGGGCGGGTGAGACCCAGTACTTC. Amino acid sequence: CASSDARAGETQYF.

The chain employs TRBV15 and TRBJ1-1, with TRBD1 matching over 8 bases. The CDR3 length is 15 residues. V shed 4 bases, J shed 1 base, and the junction held 5 bases outside the gene matches. Germline loops: CDR1 LNHNV, CDR2 YYDKDF (reference sequence). The CDR3 is CATSKWQGANTEAFF. CDR3 bases: TGTGCCACCAGCAAATGGCAGGGGGCGAACACTGAAGCTTTCTTT.

A few counts support this clone. V gene TRBV19 combines with J gene TRBJ2-7, with 7 bases identical to TRBD1. V dropped 4 bases and J dropped 6; count of bases not matched to a gene: 15. The germline V gene encodes CDR1 LNHDA and CDR2 SQIVND (reference sequence). The CDR3 sequence is 16 residues long. The CDR3 loop is CASSTRTGTDSGEQYF. The CDR3, as DNA: TGTGCCAGTAGTACCAGGACCGGGACAGATTCGGGCGAGCAGTACTTC. The complete variable domain, with remaining parts taken from reference TRBV19 and TRBJ2-7, reads DGGITQSPKYLFRKEGQNVTLSCEQNLNHDAMYWYRQDPGQGLRLIYYSQIVNDFQKGDIAEGYSVSREKKESFPLTVTSAQKNPTAFYLCASSTRTGTDSGEQYFGPGTRLTVT.

The rearrangement links TRBV6-5 to TRBJ1-6, with 7 bases lining up with TRBD1. V lost 5 bases and J lost 5; bases outside the gene matches: 6. Germline loops: CDR1 MNHEY, CDR2 SVGAGI. The CDR3 has 15 amino acids. The CDR3 region is CASSRDRADNSPLHF. In DNA form, the CDR3 reads TGTGCCAGCAGTAGAGACAGGGCCGATAATTCACCCCTCCACTTT.

The sample holds one count of this clone. The chain couples TRBV7-9 to TRBJ1-4, with 8 nucleotides matching TRBD1. V lost 0 bases to trimming and J lost 7 bases; unmatched junction nucleotides: 4. Germline V lookup: CDR1 SEHNR, CDR2 FQNEAQ (reference sequence). The CDR3 is 15 residues long. CDR3 amino acids: CASSLATGEGEKLFF. The DNA for the CDR3 is TGTGCCAGCAGCTTAGCGACAGGGGAAGGTGAAAAACTGTTTTTT.

J is TRBJ2-1 and V is TRBV6-2 or TRBV6-3; tentatively, D is TRBD1 (6 bases). The germline V and J ends were trimmed by 0 bases and 2 bases, with 11 bases remaining between them. Germline V gene data show CDR1 as MNHEY and CDR2 as SVGEGT. This CDR3 has 16 amino acids. The CDR3 DNA sequence: TGTGCCAGCAGTTACTCGTTCGGGACACCCTACAATGAGCAGTTCTTC. Residues: CASSYSFGTPYNEQFF.

This chain links TRBV19 with TRBJ2-2; 7 nucleotides agree with TRBD1. Unmatched junction bases numbered 6, after V lost 6 bases and J lost 2 bases. The germline V gene encodes CDR1 LNHDA and CDR2 SQIVND (reference sequence). CDR3 length: 15 residues. In DNA, the CDR3 is TGTGCCAGTAGCTTGACAGGGTTAAACACCGGGGAGCTGTTTTTT. It specifies CASSLTGLNTGELFF.

The CDR3 sequence is CASSPRQGFEGEQFF. The CDR3 coding sequence is TGTGCCAGCAGCCCTAGACAGGGCTTTGAGGGTGAGCAGTTCTTC. The chain employs TRBV11-3 and TRBJ2-1, with TRBD1 identical over 7 bases. Germline values: CDR1 SGHNT, CDR2 YENEEA. CDR3 length: 15 residues. V lost 5 bases and J lost 9; bases outside the gene matches: 13.